These 31 T cell receptor beta chains were all obtained from the same sample, sequenced in a study of memory CD4+ T cells and cytomegalovirus serostatus. The sort gate was single viable CD3+CD4+CD8-CD45RO+ cells for memory CD4+ T cells. TCRdb's table, derived via immunoSEQ multiplex PCR, lists solely in-frame clones and lacks some. Among about 82,000 clones, 80% were seen once, and the ten largest hold nearly 0.8%. Sequencing was carried out using memory CD4+ T cells from blood. These TCRs come from an adult in good health and CMV-seronegative.

The V and J genes are TRBV11-2 and TRBJ1-2; D is possibly TRBD1 (6 bases). Trimming took 0 bases from V and 6 from J, leaving 11 bases between them. The V gene's germline CDR1 is SGHAT and CDR2 FQNNGV. The CDR3 consists of 14 residues. CDR3: CASSLDRGAHGYTF. DNA of the CDR3: TGTGCCAGCAGCTTAGATCGGGGGGCGCATGGCTACACCTTC.

The sample holds a few counts of this clone. The chain employs TRBV29-1 and TRBJ1-1, with D possibly TRBD1 on 5 matching bases. The V end lost 2 bases, the J end lost 6 bases, and 10 bases lay between the germline ends. The germline V gene encodes CDR1 SQVTM and CDR2 ANQGSEA. The CDR3 totals 12 residues. The CDR3 DNA is TGCAGCGTTGAATCAGGGCCCGCTGAAGCTTTCTTT. It codes for CSVESGPAEAFF.

The chain joins TRBV28 to TRBJ1-1; weak D call: TRBD1 (6 bases). Germline CDR1 is MDHEN and CDR2 is SYDVKM. V gave up 2 bases and J gave up 7 bases, with 11 bases separating them. This CDR3 is 13 amino acids long. The CDR3 sequence is CASSLGQPDEAFF. CDR3 coding DNA: TGTGCCAGCAGTTTAGGACAGCCAGATGAAGCTTTCTTT.

The chain couples TRBV6-1 to TRBJ1-5; a possible D gene is TRBD1 (6 bases). Between the trimmed V and J ends, which lost 6 bases and 6 bases, there was a span of 12 bases. Germline V gives CDR1 MNHNS, CDR2 SASEGT. This CDR3 is 13 amino acids long. CDR3 nucleotides: TGTGCCAGCAGCCCACAGGGAACTCAGCCCCAGCATTTT. It codes for CASSPQGTQPQHF.

V and J are TRBV11-1 and TRBJ2-5; unclear D gene. V was cut by 4 bases and J by 2 bases, with 8 bases left in between. In germline, CDR1 is SGHAT, CDR2 FQDESV (reference sequence). This CDR3 contains 13 residues. CDR3 amino acids: CASSYDLQETQYF. DNA of the CDR3: TGTGCCAGCAGCTACGACTTGCAAGAGACCCAGTACTTC.

This clone has only a few counts. The chain joins TRBV19 to TRBJ2-7, with 9 bases matching TRBD1. J was trimmed by 2 bases and V by 1 base; bases with no gene match: 3. The CDR3 has 15 amino acids. Germline CDR1 LNHDA, CDR2 SQIVND (reference sequence). As DNA, the CDR3 is TGTGCCAGTAGTATAGGAGGGACAGGGACCTACGAGCAGTACTTC. Protein sequence: CASSIGGTGTYEQYF.

The chain uses TRBV4-1 and TRBJ1-3, with 9 positions matching TRBD1. The CDR3 has 17 residues. V lost 4 bases to trimming and J lost 2 bases; unmatched junction nucleotides: 9. CDR1 is MGHRA, CDR2 YSYEKL, per germline. CDR3 residues: CASSPSGQGSTGNTIYF. The CDR3 DNA sequence: TGCGCCAGCAGCCCATCCGGACAGGGGAGTACTGGAAACACCATATATTTT.

CDR3 residues: CASSLMGPVTEAFF. The CDR3 DNA follows: TGTGCCAGCAGCTTAATGGGGCCGGTAACTGAAGCTTTCTTT. V gene TRBV7-9 combines with J gene TRBJ1-1; D is possibly TRBD1 (5 bases). Germline loops: CDR1 SEHNR, CDR2 FQNEAQ (reference sequence). CDR3 size: 14 residues. Trimming pared 2 bases from V and 5 bases from J, leaving 12 bases between.

The chain joins TRBV7-3 to TRBJ2-7, with D perhaps matching TRBD1 or TRBD2 (5 bases each). V lost 5 bases and J 7 bases, leaving 15 bases between the germline ends. CDR3 length: 13 residues. Germline CDR1 and CDR2: SGHTA and FQGTGA. CDR3 DNA sequence: TGTGCCAGCAGCGCTCGTGGGACCGGGGAGCAGTACTTC. It specifies CASSARGTGEQYF.

The genes are TRBV7-9 and TRBJ1-6, with D possibly matching TRBD1 (5 bases). The CDR3 is 15 amino acids. The germline CDR1 and CDR2 sequences are SEHNR and FQNEAQ (reference sequence). Trimming removed 5 bases from V and 11 bases from J, with 19 bases in between. The CDR3 region has the DNA TGTGCCAGCAGCGCCCCTACGGGGGGGGTAGCACCCCTCCACTTT. This translates into CASSAPTGGVAPLHF.

J is TRBJ2-3 and V is TRBV7-8; TRBD1 aligns across 7 bases. CDR1 is SGHVS, CDR2 FQNEAQ, per germline. V was pared by 7 bases and J by 3 bases, with 10 bases of the junction left unmatched. The CDR3 consists of 15 residues. CDR3 DNA sequence: TGTGCCAGCATCCCGGGACAGTGGGCGACAGATACGCAGTATTTT. Amino acid sequence: CASIPGQWATDTQYF.

This clone is a singleton in its sample. This rearrangement joins TRBV7-2 to TRBJ1-2; D may be TRBD1 (6 bases). The CDR3 totals 13 residues. The V gene's germline CDR1 is SGHTA and CDR2 FQGNSA. V shed 4 bases and J shed 8 bases, with 14 bases lying between them. The CDR3 DNA reads as TGTGCCAGCAGCTGGCCAGGGGTGGTCGGCTACACCTTC. Residues: CASSWPGVVGYTF.

This clone showed up just a few times. This chain uses TRBV7-9 with TRBJ2-7; D is perhaps TRBD1 (6 bases). V shed 5 bases and J shed 5 bases, with 19 bases lying between them. Germline V gives CDR1 SEHNR, CDR2 FQNEAQ (reference sequence). The CDR3 covers 15 residues. CDR3 bases: TGTGCCAGCAGCGCTATCTACGGGACAATCGACGAGCAGTACTTC. Its translation: CASSAIYGTIDEQYF.

This clone appeared a single time. The chain combines TRBV5-1 with TRBJ1-1; the match to TRBD1 covers 7 bases. Germline V gene lookup returns CDR1 SGHRS and CDR2 YFSETQ. V lost 3 bases, J lost 1 base, and 9 bases stayed unmatched. The CDR3 runs 16 residues. Written as DNA, the CDR3 is TGCGCCAGCAGCTCACAGGGGTTCGGAAGGAACACTGAAGCTTTCTTT. This sequence encodes CASSSQGFGRNTEAFF.

The chain couples TRBV19 to TRBJ2-2; 15 nucleotides match TRBD2. This CDR3 is built from 17 residues. The germline CDR1 and CDR2 sequences are LNHDA and SQIVND (reference sequence). Losses at the gene ends were 5 bases for V and 3 bases for J; bases not matched to a gene: 4. CDR3 nucleotides: TGTGCCAGTAGTCGGACTAGCGGGGGGGCCGACACCGGGGAGCTGTTTTTT. It codes for CASSRTSGGADTGELFF. The complete variable domain, with remaining parts taken from reference TRBV19 and TRBJ2-2, reads DGGITQSPKYLFRKEGQNVTLSCEQNLNHDAMYWYRQDPGQGLRLIYYSQIVNDFQKGDIAEGYSVSREKKESFPLTVTSAQKNPTAFYLCASSRTSGGADTGELFFGEGSRLTVL.

This chain links TRBV9 with TRBJ1-2; 7 bases map to TRBD1. J was trimmed by 2 bases and V by 4 bases; bases with no gene match: 11. CDR1 and CDR2 (germline): SGDLS, YYNGEE. This CDR3 spans 16 amino acids. CDR3 DNA sequence: TGTGCCAGCAGCTTCCCACGGACAGGTGCCAACTATGGCTACACCTTC. Its protein is CASSFPRTGANYGYTF.

Details on this clone: This CDR3 is also generated by other DNA sequences in the sample. The J gene is TRBJ1-2, the V gene TRBV4-2; D is uncertain. The germline V gene has CDR1 LGHNA and CDR2 YNFKEQ. The CDR3 contains 13 residues. V lost 1 base, J lost 5 bases, and 8 bases lay in between. DNA of the CDR3: TGTGCCAGCAGCCAAGTTGGGAGGTATGGCTACACCTTC. Protein sequence: CASSQVGRYGYTF.

This clone was seen a few times. The V call is TRBV15, the J call TRBJ1-5; D ambiguous. CDR1 is LNHNV, CDR2 YYDKDF, per germline (reference sequence). V was pared by 0 bases and J by 8 bases, with 11 bases between. This CDR3 is 14 amino acids long. The CDR3 coding sequence is TGTGCCACCAGCAGAGAGATCCTGGTGGAGCCCCAGCATTTT. It yields the protein CATSREILVEPQHF.

The V call is TRBV4-3, the J call TRBJ2-5; D is possibly TRBD1 or TRBD2 (5 bases each). CDR3 length equals 14 residues. V was pared by 0 bases and J by 7 bases, with 12 bases between. From germline, CDR1 is LGHNA and CDR2 YSLEER. Here the CDR3 reads CASSQDSAGGTQYF. In DNA, the CDR3 is TGCGCCAGCAGCCAAGACTCTGCTGGGGGGACCCAGTACTTC.

This chain connects TRBV5-1 to TRBJ2-5, with D possibly matching TRBD1 (5 bases). The germline V gene encodes CDR1 SGHRS and CDR2 YFSETQ. V was shortened by 4 bases and J by 9 bases, with 10 bases between the two germline ends. The CDR3 spans 11 residues. CDR3 sequence: CASSRTRAQYF. CDR3 in DNA: TGCGCCAGCAGCCGAACCAGGGCCCAGTACTTC.

This clone has just a few counts. The V call is TRBV4-1, the J call TRBJ1-2; maybe TRBD1 (5 bases). Trimming took 0 bases from V and 0 from J, leaving 20 bases between them. The CDR3 sequence is 19 residues long. Germline CDR1 and CDR2: MGHRA and YSYEKL. The CDR3 DNA sequence: TGCGCCAGCAGCCAAGATTTGGTGGGGGTGAGGCGCACTAACTATGGCTACACCTTC. Residues: CASSQDLVGVRRTNYGYTF.

The V gene is TRBV5-1, the J gene TRBJ1-2; D is possibly TRBD1 (6 bases). V lost 4 bases and J 2 bases, leaving 9 bases between the germline ends. The CDR3 contains 13 residues. The germline CDR1 and CDR2 sequences are SGHRS and YFSETQ. The CDR3 reads CASSADRNYGYTF. DNA for the CDR3: TGCGCCAGCAGCGCAGACAGGAACTATGGCTACACCTTC.

The chain recombines TRBV6-1 with TRBJ2-3; TRBD1 is a possible D gene (6 bases). With 7 bases removed from V and 4 bases from J, the gap between germline ends came to 15 bases. The CDR3 consists of 14 residues. CDR1 and CDR2 (germline): MNHNS, SASEGT. This CDR3 reads CASTLLGGADTQYF. In DNA form, the CDR3 reads TGTGCCAGCACCCTTCTTGGGGGCGCAGATACGCAGTATTTT.

This chain connects TRBV18 to TRBJ1-5, with D possibly TRBD1 on 6 matching bases. This CDR3 is built from 15 residues. Trimming left V 3 bases short and J 3 bases short, with 12 bases between. Germline CDR1 reads KGHSH; CDR2 reads LQKENI. The CDR3: CASSPAGADNQPQHF. In DNA form, the CDR3 reads TGTGCCAGCTCACCGGCAGGGGCTGACAATCAGCCCCAGCATTTT.

This clone was seen once. The chain is built from TRBV5-4 and TRBJ2-5, with 7 bases that match TRBD1. J lost 4 bases, V lost 4 bases, and 7 bases had no gene match. This CDR3 comprises 14 residues. CDR1 and CDR2 from the germline V gene are SGHNT and YYREEE (reference sequence). This CDR3 is CASSATGSRETQYF. CDR3 DNA sequence: TGTGCCAGCAGCGCGACAGGGTCGCGAGAGACCCAGTACTTC.

The rearrangement joins TRBV28 to TRBJ2-7; D perhaps matches TRBD1 (5 bases). This CDR3 region has 11 residues. V was clipped by 10 bases and J by 4 bases, with 11 bases between them. The germline V gene has CDR1 MDHEN and CDR2 SYDVKM. CDR3 bases: TGTGCCACACAGGTCGCTTACGAGCAGTACTTC. Translation: CATQVAYEQYF.

The chain combines TRBV30 with TRBJ1-5; 8 bases match TRBD1. The CDR3 contains 15 residues. Unmatched junction bases numbered 5, after V lost 2 bases and J lost 2 bases. CDR1 and CDR2 from the germline V gene are GTSNPN and SVGIG (reference sequence). CDR3 region: CAWSLGQGRNQPQHF. CDR3 nucleotide sequence: TGTGCCTGGAGTCTCGGACAGGGACGCAATCAGCCCCAGCATTTT.

The J gene is TRBJ2-1, the V gene TRBV5-3, with D perhaps TRBD2 (5 bases). TRBV5-3 is an open reading frame, and its role is uncertain. V dropped 4 bases and J dropped 0 bases, with 11 bases sitting between them. The CDR3 totals 15 residues. CDR3: CARSPDFSSYNEQFF. The CDR3, as DNA: TGTGCCAGAAGCCCGGACTTTAGCTCCTACAATGAGCAGTTCTTC.

The rearrangement links TRBV5-1 to TRBJ1-2, with D uncertain. The germline CDR1 and CDR2 sequences are SGHRS and YFSETQ. V was trimmed by 0 bases and J by 6 bases, leaving 12 bases between them. This CDR3 has 14 amino acids. This chain's CDR3 is CASSLAQDWNGYTF. Written as DNA, the CDR3 is TGCGCCAGCAGCTTGGCCCAGGACTGGAATGGCTACACCTTC. Using reference TRBV5-1 and TRBJ1-2 for the parts outside the CDR3, the full variable domain is KAGVTQTPRYLIKTRGQQVTLSCSPISGHRSVSWYQQTPGQGLQFLFEYFSETQRNKGNFPGRFSGRQFSNSRSEMNVSTLELGDSALYLCASSLAQDWNGYTFGSGTRLTVV.

The chain links TRBV28 to TRBJ2-4; D is undetermined. Trimming left V 4 bases short and J 6 bases short, with 4 bases between. The CDR3 is 11 residues long. The germline V gene encodes CDR1 MDHEN and CDR2 SYDVKM. The CDR3 reads CASSSLNIQYF. The CDR3 DNA sequence: TGTGCCAGCAGTTCGCTAAACATTCAGTACTTC.

V gene TRBV29-1 combines with J gene TRBJ2-7; D possibly corresponds to TRBD2 (5 bases). Germline V gives CDR1 SQVTM, CDR2 ANQGSEA. The V end lost 7 bases, the J end lost 1 base, and 11 bases lay between the germline ends. The CDR3 is made up of 12 amino acids. The CDR3 is CSAAGFSYEQYF. Written as DNA, the CDR3 is TGCAGCGCCGCGGGCTTTTCCTACGAGCAGTACTTC.